The 6 T cell receptor beta chains presented below share a single source sample, sequenced in a study of blood T cells in healthy people across ages. The second PCR ran roughly 6 to 11 cycles with a sample-barcoded 5' primer and J-beta primers. One entry per CDR3 protein results from TCRdb running MiXCR on the 5' RACE reads. The sample records about 1.5 million distinct CDR3 sequences, approximately 39% being singletons. The source material was blood. These receptors all stem from a woman aged 18-29 years in good health.

This chain connects TRBV6-5 to TRBJ2-3; TRBD2 matches at 9 bases. The CDR3 loop spans 17 amino acids. Germline V CDR1 and CDR2: MNHEY, SVGAGI. The junction had 7 bases not matched to a gene; V was cut back by 0 bases and J by 3 bases. DNA for the CDR3: TGTGCCAGCAGTTACTCGGGGAGCGGGGGGTCGACAGATACGCAGTATTTT. This codes for CASSYSGSGGSTDTQYF.

To note about this clonotype: The CDR3 does not end in the conserved phenylalanine or tryptophan, so this is likely a read error. The V call is TRBV20-1, the J call TRBJ2-1; no firm D call. The CDR3 has 14 amino acids. Trimming left V 3 bases short and J 4 bases short, with 13 bases between. CDR1 and CDR2 from the germline V gene are DFQATT and SNEGSKA (reference sequence). For the CDR3, the DNA is TGCAGTGCTAGCTCTTTAATAGGGTACAATGAGCAGTTCTTA. It encodes CSASSLIGYNEQFL.

The chain links TRBV5-1 to TRBJ2-7; the D is unclear. V lost 4 bases, J lost 0 bases, and 8 bases lay in between. Germline V lookup: CDR1 SGHRS, CDR2 YFSETQ. The CDR3 loop spans 13 amino acids. Here the CDR3 DNA reads TGCGCCAGCAGCATCGGAGCCTCCTACGAGCAGTACTTC. It encodes CASSIGASYEQYF.

The chain has TRBV29-1 and TRBJ2-2; D unresolved. The V end lost 6 bases, the J end lost 1 base, and 9 bases lay between the germline ends. CDR1 is SQVTM, CDR2 ANQGSEA, per germline. The CDR3 consists of 13 residues. The CDR3 nucleotides read TGCAGCGTCCCGACTCTGAACACCGGGGAGCTGTTTTTT. It encodes CSVPTLNTGELFF.

On this clonotype: A much larger clone differs by one base, so this may be a read error. J is TRBJ2-7 and V is TRBV4-1; either TRBD1 or TRBD2 may fit D (5 bases each). The length of the CDR3 is 15 residues. The germline V gene encodes CDR1 MGHRA and CDR2 YSYEKL. Trimming left V 0 bases short and J 7 bases short, with 16 bases between. The CDR3 protein is CASSQDPGTGNEQYF. CDR3 DNA: TGCGCCAGCAGCCAAGATCCAGGGACGGGTAATGAGCAGTACTTC.

This clonotype was counted at least ten times. The chain couples TRBV4-1 to TRBJ2-5, with D possibly being TRBD2 (6 bases). The V end was cut by 4 bases, the J end by 2 bases, with 11 bases between. The CDR3 sequence is 14 residues long. CDR1 is MGHRA, CDR2 YSYEKL, per germline. CDR3 sequence reads: CASSPLATQETQYF. The CDR3 region has the DNA TGCGCCAGCAGCCCCCTAGCGACTCAAGAGACCCAGTACTTC.